This record covers a single T cell receptor beta chain. This sample stems from a study of blood T cell repertoires in COVID-19. Across the study: Acute and convalescent COVID-19 specimens originated in the United States, Italy and Spain. Sources were T cells, B-cell-depleted T cells, or PBMCs; the material itself was cDNA or gDNA.

CDR3 length: 14 residues. The J segment lost 6 bases and the V segment lost 4 bases, leaving 5 bases of the junction unmatched. Germline CDR1 is LNHDA and CDR2 is SQIVND (reference sequence). In the original processing: How many nucleated cells were present was estimated from reference gene primer amplification. Generated by immunoSEQ multiplex PCR, the TCRdb table keeps only in-frame clones and is missing some. The DNA was the basis for D and trimming; V, J and clone size are from that table. This table holds 240,000 or so clones, approximately 86% found once. V usage is TRBV19 and J usage is TRBJ2-1; 8 bases fit TRBD2. Sequencing was performed on peripheral blood. This receptor was obtained from a man aged 55 to 70 who had recovered from COVID-19. The CDR3 sequence is CASSNGGAGNEQFF. CDR3 in DNA: TGTGCCAGTAGTAACGGGGGGGCAGGCAATGAGCAGTTCTTC.